This T cell receptor (beta chain) was recovered during a study of shared clonotypes between healthy human individuals. The assay was immunoSEQ multiplex PCR, and TCRdb's table has in-frame clones only and misses some. The sample consists of some 2,000,000 clones, less than 95% of them appearing once. V lost 2 bases, J lost 3 bases, and 8 bases lay in between. The germline gives CDR1 MNHEY, CDR2 SMNVEV (reference sequence). The CDR3 consists of 13 residues. CD45RO negativity and positive selection for CCR7 defined naive CD8 cells, a population that excluded terminally differentiated effector memory CD45RA+ cells. About this clone itself: Other DNA sequences of this sample code for an identical CDR3.

The chain has TRBV27 and TRBJ2-7; tentatively, D is TRBD1 (5 bases). The TCR was taken from a man younger than 30 in good health. Material for sequencing was naive CD8+ T cells sorted from blood. The CDR3 DNA reads as TGTGCCAGCAGTTTAAGGCAGGGCTACGAGCAGTACTTC. This encodes CASSLRQGYEQYF.